The 30 T cell receptor beta chains listed next were all sequenced from one sample in a study of identical twins. One entry per CDR3 protein results from TCRdb running MiXCR on the 5' RACE reads. The data show approximately 410,000 distinct CDR3 sequences, 18% seen once. The specimen was naive T cells sorted from blood. All receptors come from a man in his forties or fifties in good health.

As concerns this clonotype: One junction end does not reproduce the germline sequence, and a read error may be involved. The rearrangement joins TRBV10-3 to TRBJ2-4; 9 nucleotides match TRBD2. The CDR3 is 15 amino acids. The germline V gene encodes CDR1 ENHRY and CDR2 SYGVKD. In DNA form, the CDR3 reads TGTGCCATCAGTGAGTTCGCTAGCGGGGATCCTTTTCTCGTCTTC. It is translated as CAISEFASGDPFLVF.

The chain recombines TRBV5-1 with TRBJ2-1; 7 bases are shared with TRBD2. The trim removed 4 bases at V and 4 bases at J, leaving 8 bases unmatched. Germline lookup yields CDR1 SGHRS and CDR2 YFSETQ. This CDR3 has 15 residues. The CDR3 DNA reads as TGCGCCAGCAGCCCATACAGCGGGACTTACAATGAGCAGTTCTTC. Protein product: CASSPYSGTYNEQFF.

The sample holds a few counts of this clonotype. The chain is built from TRBV20-1 and TRBJ2-7, with a weak D call TRBD1 (6 bases). The CDR3 is made up of 14 amino acids. Germline values: CDR1 DFQATT, CDR2 SNEGSKA (reference sequence). V lost 0 bases and J lost 0, with 9 bases in between. CDR3 sequence (DNA): TGCAGTGCTAGAGAGGGGGCCAGCTCCTACGAGCAGTACTTC. Translation gives CSAREGASSYEQYF.

This clonotype appeared a few times. The chain carries TRBV18 and TRBJ2-7, with a weak D call TRBD2 (7 bases). CDR3 length: 14 amino acids. Germline V gives CDR1 KGHSH, CDR2 LQKENI. V was trimmed by 3 bases and J by 2 bases, leaving 11 bases between them. This chain's CDR3 is CASSPTGRAYEQYF. The CDR3 nucleotides are TGTGCCAGCTCACCCACAGGGAGGGCCTACGAGCAGTACTTC.

The V call is TRBV29-1, the J call TRBJ2-1; TRBD1 might be the D (5 bases). CDR1 is SQVTM, CDR2 ANQGSEA, per germline. V lost 6 bases to trimming and J lost 7 bases, with 19 bases between them. CDR3 size: 14 residues. This chain's CDR3 is CSVERGRLGNEQFF. The CDR3 nucleotides read TGCAGCGTAGAAAGGGGCCGCCTCGGAAATGAGCAGTTCTTC.

This clonotype came up a few times. This sequence joins TRBV27 and TRBJ2-1; weak D call: TRBD2 (6 bases). The CDR3 is 14 residues long. From germline, CDR1 is MNHEY and CDR2 SMNVEV (reference sequence). V dropped 7 bases and J dropped 0 bases, with 10 bases sitting between them. CDR3 region: CASTSTSSYNEQFF. Written as DNA, the CDR3 is TGTGCCAGCACCTCGACTAGCTCCTACAATGAGCAGTTCTTC.

The chain is built from TRBV2 and TRBJ2-5; the D gene is possibly TRBD1 (5 bases). Germline values: CDR1 SNHLY, CDR2 FYNNEI. This CDR3 contains 15 residues. Trimming took off 6 bases at V and 0 bases at J, with 14 bases between the two ends. The CDR3 region has the DNA TGTGCCAGCAGCCCACAAAGGGGCTACCAAGAGACCCAGTACTTC. This translates into CASSPQRGYQETQYF.

This clonotype was observed many times. The V and J genes are TRBV9 and TRBJ2-7; weak D call: TRBD2 (7 bases). There are 13 residues in the CDR3. The V gene lost 6 bases and the J gene lost 6 bases, with 16 bases spanning the gap. From germline, CDR1 is SGDLS and CDR2 YYNGEE. CDR3 nucleotides: TGTGCCAGCACCGAAGGGGGGGTCGGCGAGCAGTACTTC. This translates into CASTEGGVGEQYF.

This clonotype was seen many times. This rearrangement joins TRBV7-2 to TRBJ2-7, with D perhaps given as TRBD1 or TRBD2 (5 bases each). This CDR3 has 13 amino acids. The ends were cut back, 5 bases at V and 6 bases at J, with 14 bases in the middle. Per germline, CDR1 SGHTA and CDR2 FQGNSA. CDR3 nucleotides: TGTGCCAGCAGCCTGGGGCTAGCTGGCGAGCAGTACTTC. Amino acids: CASSLGLAGEQYF.

J is TRBJ2-1 and V is TRBV7-8; D possibly corresponds to TRBD1 (6 bases). The V gene's germline CDR1 is SGHVS and CDR2 FQNEAQ. There are 17 residues in the CDR3. V was trimmed by 1 base and J by 0 bases, leaving 13 bases between them. The CDR3 is CASSLGQVGSSYNEQFF. CDR3 DNA sequence: TGTGCCAGCAGCTTAGGACAGGTGGGGAGCTCCTACAATGAGCAGTTCTTC.

This clonotype was found a few times. The chain uses TRBV5-1 and TRBJ2-3; D possibly uses TRBD1 or TRBD2 (6 bases each). In germline, CDR1 is SGHRS, CDR2 YFSETQ. The ends were cut back, 2 bases at V and 0 bases at J, with 16 bases in the middle. CDR3 size: 17 residues. The CDR3 reads CASSFTGANPSTDTQYF. In nucleotides, the CDR3 is TGCGCCAGCAGCTTCACGGGGGCGAACCCTAGCACAGATACGCAGTATTTT.

This clonotype was detected a few times. The chain uses TRBV29-1 and TRBJ2-2; maybe TRBD2 (5 bases). Deletions cut 5 bases from V and 0 bases from J, with 16 bases between. This CDR3 has 16 residues. Germline V gene lookup returns CDR1 SQVTM and CDR2 ANQGSEA. The CDR3 spells CSVKIRRGTNTGELFF. The CDR3 region has the DNA TGCAGCGTTAAGATTCGTCGGGGAACGAACACCGGGGAGCTGTTTTTT.

The V gene is TRBV25-1, the J gene TRBJ2-5, with D possibly being TRBD2 (7 bases). V was pared by 4 bases and J by 9 bases, with 15 bases between. CDR1 is MGHDK, CDR2 SYGVNS, per germline. CDR3 length: 13 amino acids. CDR3 protein: CASSGLVGGAQYF. In nucleotides, the CDR3 is TGTGCCAGCAGTGGGTTGGTAGGGGGGGCCCAGTACTTC.

In this sample, this clonotype turned up a few times. V gene TRBV20-1 combines with J gene TRBJ2-7, with 9 positions matching TRBD2. Per germline, CDR1 DFQATT and CDR2 SNEGSKA (reference sequence). The V and J ends lost 2 bases and 7 bases, in that order; junction bases with no gene match: 15. The CDR3 totals 16 residues. CDR3: CSARRAERGATPEQYF. Written as DNA, the CDR3 is TGCAGTGCTAGAAGGGCCGAGCGGGGGGCTACTCCGGAGCAGTACTTC.

J is TRBJ1-2 and V is TRBV3-1; TRBD1 matches at 10 bases. V lost 4 bases and J lost 1; bases outside the gene matches: 3. The CDR3 runs to 15 residues. CDR1 and CDR2 from the germline V gene are LGHDT and YNNKEL (reference sequence). This CDR3 is CASSPRDRGNYGYTF. The DNA for the CDR3 is TGTGCCAGCAGCCCCAGGGACAGGGGTAACTATGGCTACACCTTC.

This clonotype has a handful of counts. This rearrangement joins TRBV12-3 or TRBV12-4 to TRBJ1-5; D remains unclear. The CDR3 consists of 12 residues. CDR3 nucleotides: TGTGCAACAGCTATAGGGTTTCAGCCCCAGCATTTT. It translates to CATAIGFQPQHF.

V gene TRBV12-3 or TRBV12-4 combines with J gene TRBJ2-5; maybe TRBD1 (5 bases). This CDR3 spans 13 amino acids. Deletions cut 6 bases from V and 1 base from J, with 9 bases between. This CDR3 is CASRTDTQETQYF. Here the CDR3 DNA reads TGTGCCAGCAGAACGGACACCCAAGAGACCCAGTACTTC.

Many counts were recorded for this clonotype. CDR3 sequence: CASSQLAAPTGTYEQYF. The CDR3 DNA sequence: TGCGCCAGCAGCCAGCTCGCCGCGCCTACAGGAACCTACGAGCAGTACTTC. The J gene is TRBJ2-7, the V gene TRBV4-3; D is perhaps TRBD1 (5 bases). The length of the CDR3 is 17 residues. V lost 3 bases, J lost 2 bases, and 20 bases lay in between. CDR1 is LGHNA, CDR2 YSLEER, per germline.

This clonotype was counted between two and nine times. The chain is built from TRBV10-1 and TRBJ2-1; D perhaps matches TRBD1 (6 bases). The CDR3 totals 14 residues. Per germline, CDR1 WNHNN and CDR2 SYGVQD (reference sequence). Trimming removed 3 bases at V and 4 bases at J, with 10 bases between. Here the CDR3 DNA reads TGCGCCAGCAGTGATGGGGGCGGGTACAATGAGCAGTTCTTC. Residues: CASSDGGGYNEQFF.

This clonotype was counted ten times or more. V gene TRBV7-9 combines with J gene TRBJ2-7, with a tentative D call TRBD1 (6 bases). From germline, CDR1 is SEHNR and CDR2 FQNEAQ (reference sequence). This CDR3 has 16 amino acids. Trimming stripped 0 bases from V and 0 bases from J, with 12 bases between. CDR3 sequence (DNA): TGTGCCAGCAGCTTAGCGCAGGGGTATGCCTCCTACGAGCAGTACTTC. Its protein product is CASSLAQGYASYEQYF.

This clonotype was detected only a few times. The rearrangement uses TRBV12-3 or TRBV12-4 and TRBJ1-4; tentative D call: TRBD1 (5 bases). With 6 bases removed from V and 3 bases from J, the gap between germline ends came to 11 bases. This CDR3 contains 14 residues. The CDR3 loop reads CASRETGPNEKLFF. In DNA form, the CDR3 reads TGTGCCAGCAGGGAAACAGGTCCTAATGAAAAACTGTTTTTT.

The sample holds a few counts of this clonotype. The chain is built from TRBV6-1 and TRBJ1-2; D ambiguous. Germline V CDR1 and CDR2: MNHNS, SASEGT. The CDR3 is made up of 14 amino acids. The V end lost 7 bases, the J end lost 4 bases, and 16 bases lay between the germline ends. Here the CDR3 DNA reads TGTGCCAGCACCGGACTCACTTCTGGCTATGGCTACACCTTC. Translating it yields CASTGLTSGYGYTF.

CDR3 in amino acids: CSASQGWETQYF. The CDR3 DNA is TGCAGTGCTAGTCAGGGCTGGGAGACCCAGTACTTC. The chain combines TRBV20-1 with TRBJ2-5, with D possibly being TRBD1 (5 bases). CDR1 and CDR2 from the germline V gene are DFQATT and SNEGSKA (reference sequence). V lost 3 bases and J 5 bases, leaving 10 bases between the germline ends. The CDR3 consists of 12 residues.

In this sample, this clonotype turned up many times. V usage is TRBV11-2 and J usage is TRBJ2-1, with D perhaps matching TRBD2 (6 bases). Trimming pared 2 bases from V and 5 bases from J, leaving 16 bases between. CDR3 length: 16 residues. From germline, CDR1 is SGHAT and CDR2 FQNNGV. DNA for the CDR3: TGTGCCAGCAGCTTATTAGCGGCGTCTAGCAACAATGAGCAGTTCTTC. Its protein is CASSLLAASSNNEQFF.

This clonotype was seen more than once but under ten times. V and J are TRBV19 and TRBJ2-3; 8 bases are shared with TRBD1. The V segment lost 8 bases and the J segment 4 bases; nucleotides outside the gene matches: 5. Germline-derived CDR1 and CDR2 are LNHDA and SQIVND (reference sequence). This CDR3 contains 13 residues. The CDR3 DNA reads as TGTGCCAGTGACAGGGGTAGTGCAGATACGCAGTATTTT. Protein sequence: CASDRGSADTQYF.

This clonotype has only a few counts. A read error may account for a junction end that differs from germline. The CDR3 DNA reads as TGTGCCAGCAACTCGGGACGGACCTCCTTCGAGCAGTACTTC. This sequence encodes CASNSGRTSFEQYF. This chain links TRBV2 with TRBJ2-7; either TRBD1 or TRBD2 may supply D (5 bases each). The CDR3 consists of 14 residues. The germline V gene encodes CDR1 SNHLY and CDR2 FYNNEI.

This clonotype has at least ten counts. The rearrangement uses TRBV5-6 and TRBJ1-6; the D gene is possibly TRBD1 (6 bases). Germline V CDR1 and CDR2: SGHDT, YYEEEE. V lost 5 bases and J 10 bases, leaving 19 bases between the germline ends. The CDR3 runs 15 residues. The CDR3 coding sequence is TGTGCCAGCAGGGGTACCGGGACATATGGCTCACCCCTCCACTTT. Translated: CASRGTGTYGSPLHF. Full variable domain (rest looked up from reference TRBV5-6 and TRBJ1-6): DAGVTQSPTHLIKTRGQQVTLRCSPKSGHDTVSWYQQALGQGPQFIFQYYEEEERQRGNFPDRFSGHQFPNYSSELNVNALLLGDSALYLCASRGTGTYGSPLHFGNGTRLTVT.

Details on this clonotype: This may stem from a read error, because a much larger clone lies one nucleotide away. The chain employs TRBV5-6 and TRBJ2-1, with D perhaps matching TRBD2 (5 bases). V lost 4 bases and J lost 10, with 12 bases in between. This CDR3 is 12 amino acids long. CDR1 is SGHDT and CDR2 is YYEEEE in the germline V gene. The chain's CDR3 is CASSQRVEEQFF. CDR3 nucleotides: TGTGCCAGCAGCCAGAGGGTGGAAGAGCAGTTCTTC. Supplemented by reference TRBV5-6 and TRBJ2-1, the full variable domain reads DAGVTQSPTHLIKTRGQQVTLRCSPKSGHDTVSWYQQALGQGPQFIFQYYEEEERQRGNFPDRFSGHQFPNYSSELNVNALLLGDSALYLCASSQRVEEQFFGPGTRLTVL.

This clonotype was counted only a few times. The V and J genes are TRBV6-1 and TRBJ2-7; 7 bases match TRBD1. Germline CDR1 is MNHNS and CDR2 is SASEGT. J was trimmed by 2 bases and V by 6 bases; bases with no gene match: 7. The CDR3 extends over 14 amino acids. The CDR3 nucleotides are TGTGCCAGCAGACCGACAGGGCCACCCTACGAGCAGTACTTC. Residues: CASRPTGPPYEQYF.

There are a few counts of this clonotype. The chain is built from TRBV11-2 and TRBJ1-2; the D is unclear. CDR1 SGHAT and CDR2 FQNNGV come from the germline V gene. V lost 3 bases and J lost 5, with 13 bases in between. The CDR3 sequence is 14 residues long. CDR3 region: CASSFGRSDYGYTF. The CDR3 DNA is TGTGCCAGCAGCTTCGGACGGTCCGATTATGGCTACACCTTC.